This T cell receptor beta chain originates from a study of blood T cell repertoires in COVID-19. The wider study: Samples came from the United States, Italy and Spain, spanning acute and convalescent COVID-19.

Using immunoSEQ multiplex PCR, the repertoire was profiled, and TCRdb retains in-frame clones only, with some absent. The table records fewer than 200,000 clones, about 89% of them present only once. This CDR3 contains 15 residues. The V segment lost 4 bases and the J segment 2 bases; nucleotides outside the gene matches: 4. Looked up from germline, CDR1 is MDHEN and CDR2 is SYDVKM. The gene calls are TRBV28 and TRBJ1-5, with 8 nucleotides matching TRBD1. The TCR sequence derives from a young man who had recovered from COVID-19. Material: peripheral blood. DNA for the CDR3: TGTGCCAGCAGTTATGGGACAGGTGGCAATCAGCCCCAGCATTTT. Translated: CASSYGTGGNQPQHF.